One and the same sample provided the 17 T cell receptor beta chains below, sequenced in a study of immune characteristics of hereditary and idiopathic chronic pancreatitis. Patients having total pancreatectomy with islet autotransplantation provided the chronic pancreatitis pancreas tissue. Sequenced by immunoSEQ multiplex PCR; TCRdb stores in-frame clones only, minus some. Of roughly 13,000 clones in the sample, over 70% were seen once. What was sequenced was pancreas tissue with hereditary chronic pancreatitis. The receptor source for this set is a human donor with chronic pancreatitis.

This chain joins TRBV28 and TRBJ2-1, with TRBD2 identical over 8 bases. Germline trimming cut 6 bases from V and 14 bases from J; bases unmatched to any gene: 18. This CDR3 is built from 15 residues. The V gene's germline CDR1 is MDHEN and CDR2 SYDVKM. The CDR3: CASRRGSGSLSMEFF. The CDR3, as DNA: TGTGCCAGCAGAAGGGGGAGCGGGAGTCTGTCGATGGAGTTCTTC.

V is TRBV24-1 and J is TRBJ2-1, with D possibly matching TRBD1 (5 bases). The CDR3 has 15 amino acids. CDR1 and CDR2 (germline): KGHDR, SFDVKD. V lost 0 bases, J lost 2 bases, and 7 bases lay in between. CDR3 bases: TGTGCCACCAGTGATTTGAGACAGACCTACAATGAGCAGTTCTTC. Translated, it gives CATSDLRQTYNEQFF.

In DNA form, the CDR3 reads TGCAGCGTTTTATCCTACACAGATACGCAGTATTTT. Its protein is CSVLSYTDTQYF. The chain has TRBV29-1 and TRBJ2-3; D is ambiguous. V dropped 5 bases and J dropped 2 bases, with 8 bases sitting between them. Germline V lookup: CDR1 SQVTM, CDR2 ANQGSEA. CDR3 length: 12 residues.

This chain links TRBV2 with TRBJ2-7; TRBD2 agrees at 9 bases. V shed 4 bases, J shed 4 bases, and the junction held 5 bases outside the gene matches. This CDR3 comprises 14 residues. The germline V gene encodes CDR1 SNHLY and CDR2 FYNNEI. In DNA, the CDR3 is TGTGCCAGCAGTGGTAGCGGGAGATGGTACGAGCAGTACTTC. It specifies CASSGSGRWYEQYF. Variable domain in full (rest from reference TRBV2 and TRBJ2-7): EPEVTQTPSHQVTQMGQEVILRCVPISNHLYFYWYRQILGQKVEFLVSFYNNEISEKSEIFDDQFSVERPDGSNFTLKIRSTKLEDSAMYFCASSGSGRWYEQYFGPGTRLTVT.

This rearrangement joins TRBV5-1 to TRBJ2-1, with a tentative D call TRBD2 (5 bases). The V gene lost 0 bases and the J gene lost 9 bases, with 7 bases spanning the gap. The CDR3 sequence is 12 residues long. The germline V gene has CDR1 SGHRS and CDR2 YFSETQ. The CDR3 region has the DNA TGCGCCAGCAGCTTGGGACTATTTGAGCAGTTCTTC. Translating gives CASSLGLFEQFF. The whole variable domain, filled in from reference TRBV5-1 and TRBJ2-1, reads KAGVTQTPRYLIKTRGQQVTLSCSPISGHRSVSWYQQTPGQGLQFLFEYFSETQRNKGNFPGRFSGRQFSNSRSEMNVSTLELGDSALYLCASSLGLFEQFFGPGTRLTVL.

This clone was seen a single time. The chain joins TRBV30 to TRBJ1-1; D unclear. The CDR3 contains 10 residues. With 4 bases removed from V and 11 bases from J, the gap between germline ends came to 11 bases. Germline values: CDR1 GTSNPN, CDR2 SVGIG (reference sequence). The CDR3 nucleotides are TGTGCCTGGATCCGGGTTAAGGCTTTCTTT. Translating it yields CAWIRVKAFF.

The J gene is TRBJ2-1, the V gene TRBV5-1; no reliable D call. Germline V lookup: CDR1 SGHRS, CDR2 YFSETQ. Trimming stripped 2 bases from V and 3 bases from J, with 12 bases between. The CDR3 has 15 residues. The CDR3 region is CASSLTTRNYNEQFF. The CDR3, as DNA: TGCGCCAGCAGCTTAACCACCCGAAACTACAATGAGCAGTTCTTC.

The CDR3 sequence is CASSPSGGGMAYEQYF. In DNA, the CDR3 is TGCGCCAGCAGCCCAAGTGGAGGGGGTATGGCCTACGAGCAGTACTTC. The chain has TRBV5-1 and TRBJ2-7, with D possibly being TRBD1 or TRBD2 (6 bases each). V was pared by 4 bases and J by 2 bases, with 19 bases between. This CDR3 comprises 16 residues. In germline, CDR1 is SGHRS, CDR2 YFSETQ.

This chain links TRBV28 with TRBJ1-1; 12 bases match TRBD1. This CDR3 region has 17 residues. J lost 6 bases, V lost 6 bases, and 14 bases had no gene match. Germline CDR1 is MDHEN and CDR2 is SYDVKM. Written as DNA, the CDR3 is TGTGCCAGCAGGAACTCCGGGACAGGGGGCATTTCGGCTGAAGCTTTCTTT. This translates into CASRNSGTGGISAEAFF.

This clone was counted between two and nine times. The rearrangement joins TRBV6-5 to TRBJ1-2; 10 nucleotides agree with TRBD1. This CDR3 is built from 15 residues. The germline CDR1 and CDR2 sequences are MNHEY and SVGAGI. J was trimmed by 2 bases and V by 9 bases; bases with no gene match: 9. CDR3 in DNA: TGTGCCAGGGGGGGGACAGGGGCGTTGAACTATGGCTACACCTTC. Encoded protein: CARGGTGALNYGYTF.

The CDR3 DNA follows: TGTGCCAGCAGGGGGGCCCTGAACACTGAAGCTTTCTTT. This translates into CASRGALNTEAFF. The gene calls are TRBV2 and TRBJ1-1; perhaps TRBD1 as D (6 bases). Germline V gene lookup returns CDR1 SNHLY and CDR2 FYNNEI. The CDR3 length is 13 residues. The V gene lost 6 bases and the J gene lost 0 bases, with 8 bases spanning the gap.

This clone came up a few times. The chain combines TRBV5-1 with TRBJ2-1, with 10 bases lining up with TRBD1. CDR1 and CDR2 from the germline V gene are SGHRS and YFSETQ. The CDR3 is 16 amino acids. Trimming took 3 bases from V and 9 from J; bases not matched to a gene: 12. The CDR3: CASSSPGQGLFGEQFF. CDR3 in DNA: TGCGCCAGCAGCTCTCCGGGACAGGGGCTCTTTGGTGAGCAGTTCTTC. The full variable domain, in which reference TRBV5-1 and TRBJ2-1 provide the parts outside the CDR3, is KAGVTQTPRYLIKTRGQQVTLSCSPISGHRSVSWYQQTPGQGLQFLFEYFSETQRNKGNFPGRFSGRQFSNSRSEMNVSTLELGDSALYLCASSSPGQGLFGEQFFGPGTRLTVL.

V is TRBV11-2 and J is TRBJ2-5; 10 bases fit TRBD2. The CDR3 spans 18 residues. With 1 base clipped from V and 2 bases from J, the junction kept 10 bases outside the gene matches. Germline V gives CDR1 SGHAT, CDR2 FQNNGV. In nucleotides, the CDR3 is TGTGCCAGCAGCTTAGTTCTAGCGGGAGCCCCCCGGCAAGAGACCCAGTACTTC. This translates into CASSLVLAGAPRQETQYF.

The chain has TRBV28 and TRBJ1-6, with TRBD1 as a possible D gene (6 bases). Trimming took 5 bases from V and 5 from J, leaving 10 bases between them. The CDR3 runs 14 residues. The germline V gene encodes CDR1 MDHEN and CDR2 SYDVKM. The CDR3: CASSISGDNSPLHF. DNA of the CDR3: TGTGCCAGCAGTATCTCAGGGGATAATTCACCCCTCCACTTT.

The gene calls are TRBV27 and TRBJ1-1; a weak D match, TRBD1 (5 bases). Germline values: CDR1 MNHEY, CDR2 SMNVEV (reference sequence). The CDR3 extends over 15 amino acids. V lost 2 bases and J 1 base, leaving 11 bases between the germline ends. CDR3 sequence: CASSLPGPKNTEAFF. CDR3 sequence (DNA): TGTGCCAGCAGTTTACCGGGGCCGAAGAACACTGAAGCTTTCTTT.

The chain carries TRBV15 and TRBJ2-6; possible D gene TRBD1, 5 bases. CDR1 LNHNV and CDR2 YYDKDF come from the germline V gene (reference sequence). The CDR3 is 15 residues long. V was trimmed by 1 base and J by 3 bases, leaving 7 bases between them. This CDR3 is CATSRVRDGANVLTF. CDR3 sequence (DNA): TGTGCCACCAGCAGAGTCAGGGATGGGGCCAACGTCCTGACTTTC.

A few counts support this clone. The V call is TRBV28, the J call TRBJ2-1; 10 nucleotides match TRBD2. Germline trimming cut 7 bases from V and 7 bases from J; bases unmatched to any gene: 10. This CDR3 spans 15 amino acids. Germline V CDR1 and CDR2: MDHEN, SYDVKM. The CDR3 nucleotides read TGTGCCAGCACCTACCGTCTAGCGGGAGTTAATGAGCAGTTCTTC. Translated, it gives CASTYRLAGVNEQFF.